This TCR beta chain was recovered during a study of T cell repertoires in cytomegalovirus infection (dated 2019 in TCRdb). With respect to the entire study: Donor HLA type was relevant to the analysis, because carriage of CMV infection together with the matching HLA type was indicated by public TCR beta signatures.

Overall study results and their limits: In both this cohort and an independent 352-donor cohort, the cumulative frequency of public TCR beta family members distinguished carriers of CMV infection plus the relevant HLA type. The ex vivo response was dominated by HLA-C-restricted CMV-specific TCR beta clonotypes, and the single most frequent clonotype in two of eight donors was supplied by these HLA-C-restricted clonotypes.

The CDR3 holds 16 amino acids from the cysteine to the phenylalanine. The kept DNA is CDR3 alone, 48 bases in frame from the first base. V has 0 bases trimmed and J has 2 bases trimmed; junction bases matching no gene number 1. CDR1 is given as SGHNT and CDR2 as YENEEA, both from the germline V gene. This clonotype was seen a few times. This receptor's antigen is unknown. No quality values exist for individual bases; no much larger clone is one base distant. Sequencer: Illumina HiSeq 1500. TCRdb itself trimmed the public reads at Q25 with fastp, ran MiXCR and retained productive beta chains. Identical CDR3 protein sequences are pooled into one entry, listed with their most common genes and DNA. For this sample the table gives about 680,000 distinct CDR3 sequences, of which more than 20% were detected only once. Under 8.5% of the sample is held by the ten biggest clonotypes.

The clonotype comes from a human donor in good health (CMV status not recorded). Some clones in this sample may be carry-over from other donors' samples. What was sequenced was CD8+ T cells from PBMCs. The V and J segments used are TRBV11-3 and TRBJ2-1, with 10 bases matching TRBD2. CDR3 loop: CASSLESGGAYNEQFF. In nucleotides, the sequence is TGTGCCAGCAGCTTAGAGAGCGGGGGGGCCTACAATGAGCAGTTCTTC.